This T cell receptor beta chain was sequenced in a study of tissue T cells after allogeneic stem cell transplantation. Concerning this clone itself: A far larger clone is only one base removed, so a read error is likely. Germline and genes here are mouse. Coverage ceases 1 residue before the CDR3 finishes, and the germline J gene fills in the end. Different DNA sequences within this sample yield the same CDR3.

Time point reported: mouse harvest day 14 after allogeneic transplant. Each mouse received 10^7 T-cell-depleted marrow cells plus 10^6 splenic CD5+ T cells by tail vein. Tissues came from B6→BALB/c major-mismatch GVHD mice at day 7 or 14. This table comes from immunoSEQ multiplex PCR, and its TCRdb copy is limited to in-frame clones, with some not included. The sample lists under 5,500 clones; 47% were seen once. V was clipped by 4 bases and J by 4 bases, with 8 bases between them. This CDR3 comprises 12 residues. The germline gives CDR1 MSHET, CDR2 SYDVDS. The chain couples TRBV29 to TRBJ2-7; D unclear. The TCR comes from a female BALB/c mouse given C57BL/6 T cells with graft-versus-host disease after an allogeneic hematopoietic cell transplant. What was sequenced was lymph node tissue. The covered CDR3 bases are TGTGCTAGCAGTTCCGGCCAGTATGAACAGTAC. Translated, it gives CASSSGQYEQY. From start to end, the CDR3 is CASSSGQYEQYF.